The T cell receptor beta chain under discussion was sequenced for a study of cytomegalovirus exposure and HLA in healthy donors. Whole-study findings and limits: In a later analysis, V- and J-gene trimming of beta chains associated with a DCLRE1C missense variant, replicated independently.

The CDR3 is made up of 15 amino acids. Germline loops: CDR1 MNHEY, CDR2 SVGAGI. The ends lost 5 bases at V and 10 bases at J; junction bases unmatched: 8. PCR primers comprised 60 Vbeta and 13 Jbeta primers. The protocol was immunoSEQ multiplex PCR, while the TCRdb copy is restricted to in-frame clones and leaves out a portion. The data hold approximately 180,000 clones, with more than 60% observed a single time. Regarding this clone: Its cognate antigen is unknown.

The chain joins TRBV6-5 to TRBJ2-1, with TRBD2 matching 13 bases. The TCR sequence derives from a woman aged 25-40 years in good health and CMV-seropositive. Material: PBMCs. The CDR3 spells CASSPPGLAGAEQFF. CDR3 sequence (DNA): TGTGCCAGCAGTCCCCCCGGACTAGCGGGAGCGGAGCAGTTCTTC.